Shown below are 21 T cell receptor beta chains from a single sample sequenced in a study of TIL therapy for anti-PD-1-resistant metastatic lung cancer. The immunoSEQ assay was v3. Generated by immunoSEQ multiplex PCR, the TCRdb table keeps only in-frame clones and is missing some. This sample has 45,000 to 60,000 clones, with roughly 78% found just once. Time point indicated: pre-treatment sample, taken before nivolumab and TIL therapy. Sequences were derived from blood, sampled at baseline. The source of these receptors is a woman aged 30-85 years with non-small cell lung cancer.

The gene calls are TRBV10-1 and TRBJ2-1, with a possible D match to TRBD2 (6 bases). V was trimmed by 3 bases and J by 1 base, leaving 10 bases between them. Germline V gives CDR1 WNHNN, CDR2 SYGVQD (reference sequence). The CDR3 runs to 15 residues. In DNA, the CDR3 is TGCGCCAGCAGTGACGGGGGTAGGTCCTACAATGAGCAGTTCTTC. It encodes CASSDGGRSYNEQFF.

The chain uses TRBV5-4 and TRBJ2-3; 8 bases match TRBD2. V gave up 4 bases and J gave up 4 bases; unmatched junction bases: 11. Germline V gene sequence: CDR1 SGHNT, CDR2 YYREEE (reference sequence). This CDR3 spans 16 amino acids. The CDR3 loop is CASSQPTAGGSDTQYF. For the CDR3, the DNA is TGTGCCAGCAGCCAACCAACGGCGGGGGGCTCAGATACGCAGTATTTT.

This clone was detected a few times. The chain employs TRBV2 and TRBJ1-1, with D uncertain. The V gene lost 8 bases and the J gene lost 10 bases, with 20 bases spanning the gap. This CDR3 is 13 amino acids long. The germline V gene encodes CDR1 SNHLY and CDR2 FYNNEI. CDR3: CASCTAPTLGAFF. The DNA for the CDR3 is TGTGCCAGCTGCACGGCTCCCACCCTGGGAGCTTTCTTT.

The gene calls are TRBV2 and TRBJ1-2; D is unresolved. This CDR3 has 14 amino acids. V was cut by 4 bases and J by 0 bases, with 9 bases left in between. CDR1 SNHLY and CDR2 FYNNEI come from the germline V gene. The CDR3 sequence: CASSVTRPNYGYTF. The CDR3 nucleotides are TGTGCCAGCAGTGTAACGCGGCCTAACTATGGCTACACCTTC.

J is TRBJ2-3 and V is TRBV5-5; TRBD2 aligns across 7 bases. This CDR3 is 15 amino acids long. V gave up 2 bases and J gave up 0 bases; unmatched junction bases: 3. Germline V gives CDR1 SGHKS, CDR2 YYEKEE (reference sequence). The CDR3 nucleotides are TGTGCCAGCAGCTTTATGGGGGGGAGCACAGATACGCAGTATTTT. It specifies CASSFMGGSTDTQYF.

The chain joins TRBV19 to TRBJ1-2; 7 bases agree with TRBD1. CDR1 and CDR2 from the germline V gene are LNHDA and SQIVND (reference sequence). The CDR3 is made up of 15 amino acids. J lost 4 bases, V lost 8 bases, and 13 bases had no gene match. CDR3 residues: CASLGQALSGYGYTF. The CDR3 DNA reads as TGTGCCAGTCTTGGACAGGCTCTGAGCGGCTATGGCTACACCTTC.

This clone appeared a few times. This rearrangement joins TRBV5-1 to TRBJ1-4; D is perhaps TRBD1 (5 bases). The CDR3 has 16 amino acids. Between the trimmed V and J ends, which lost 5 bases and 3 bases, there was a span of 17 bases. Germline V lookup: CDR1 SGHRS, CDR2 YFSETQ. CDR3 coding DNA: TGCGCCAGCAGTTTGAACTGGGGCGCAGCTAATGAAAAACTGTTTTTT. As protein: CASSLNWGAANEKLFF.

The V and J genes are TRBV5-1 and TRBJ2-3, with D possibly matching TRBD2 (6 bases). The CDR3 spans 15 residues. CDR1 and CDR2 from the germline V gene are SGHRS and YFSETQ. Trimming left V 3 bases short and J 11 bases short, with 22 bases between. The DNA of the CDR3 is TGCGCCAGCAGCTCCTGGGACCTAGCGTCTTATGTGCAGTATTTT. Translated: CASSSWDLASYVQYF.

V is TRBV19 and J is TRBJ2-1, with D perhaps TRBD1 (6 bases). Germline assignment: CDR1 LNHDA and CDR2 SQIVND (reference sequence). V dropped 1 base and J dropped 8 bases, with 9 bases sitting between them. The CDR3 runs to 13 residues. CDR3 sequence reads: CASSIVRGYEQFF. CDR3 sequence (DNA): TGTGCCAGTAGTATAGTCAGGGGATATGAGCAGTTCTTC.

This rearrangement joins TRBV6-5 to TRBJ2-7; D gene unclear. CDR3 length equals 14 residues. The germline V gene encodes CDR1 MNHEY and CDR2 SVGAGI. Deletions cut 3 bases from V and 0 bases from J, with 9 bases between. CDR3 sequence reads: CASSYSQFSYEQYF. The CDR3 coding sequence is TGTGCCAGCAGTTATTCACAGTTCTCCTACGAGCAGTACTTC.

V and J are TRBV5-1 and TRBJ1-2, with 8 bases lining up with TRBD1. The CDR3 runs 14 residues. J was trimmed by 2 bases and V by 4 bases; bases with no gene match: 4. Germline V lookup: CDR1 SGHRS, CDR2 YFSETQ. The CDR3 spells CASSPGQGNYGYTF. CDR3 nucleotide sequence: TGCGCCAGCAGCCCCGGACAGGGCAACTATGGCTACACCTTC.

This chain connects TRBV5-1 to TRBJ2-2, with a weak D call TRBD1 (5 bases). Germline-derived CDR1 and CDR2 are SGHRS and YFSETQ. The CDR3 is made up of 15 amino acids. The V gene lost 4 bases and the J gene lost 4 bases, with 14 bases spanning the gap. CDR3: CASSKDTVGTGELFF. The CDR3 DNA sequence: TGCGCCAGCAGCAAGGACACCGTGGGCACCGGGGAGCTGTTTTTT.

This chain connects TRBV11-3 to TRBJ2-7; the D is unclear. CDR1 is SGHNT and CDR2 is YENEEA in the germline V gene. This CDR3 has 13 amino acids. V lost 3 bases and J lost 1, with 7 bases in between. In DNA form, the CDR3 reads TGTGCCAGCAGCTTTGGGGAATCCTACGAGCAGTACTTC. Protein product: CASSFGESYEQYF.

The chain is built from TRBV30 and TRBJ1-2, with TRBD1 identical over 10 bases. This CDR3 contains 14 residues. Germline assignment: CDR1 GTSNPN and CDR2 SVGIG (reference sequence). With V trimmed by 6 bases and J by 6 bases, 10 bases remained unmatched. The CDR3 region is CACQPRQGADGYTF. The CDR3 coding sequence is TGTGCCTGCCAACCGAGACAGGGGGCGGATGGCTACACCTTC.

CDR3 in amino acids: CASSSGQGAGYSPLHF. The DNA of the CDR3 is TGTGCCAGCAGCTCGGGACAGGGGGCGGGTTATTCACCCCTCCACTTT. The chain has TRBV11-2 and TRBJ1-6; 12 bases are a match to TRBD1. This CDR3 is 16 amino acids long. V was pared by 4 bases and J by 8 bases, with 6 bases of the junction left unmatched. Germline V lookup: CDR1 SGHAT, CDR2 FQNNGV.

The chain carries TRBV5-1 and TRBJ1-2; D is ambiguous. Germline CDR1 SGHRS, CDR2 YFSETQ. The CDR3 has 12 amino acids. V gave up 0 bases and J gave up 8 bases, with 8 bases separating them. The CDR3 spells CASSLDGKGYTF. As DNA, the CDR3 is TGCGCCAGCAGCTTGGATGGGAAAGGCTACACCTTC.

The V and J genes are TRBV27 and TRBJ1-2; D perhaps matches TRBD1 (6 bases). The CDR3 length is 15 residues. Germline V gives CDR1 MNHEY, CDR2 SMNVEV (reference sequence). The V end lost 4 bases, the J end lost 4 bases, and 16 bases lay between the germline ends. The CDR3 loop reads CASSSATGLGYGYTF. CDR3 bases: TGTGCCAGCAGTTCGGCAACAGGGTTGGGCTATGGCTACACCTTC.

This sequence joins TRBV6-1 and TRBJ1-5; 9 bases align to TRBD1. CDR1 and CDR2 from the germline V gene are MNHNS and SASEGT. V shed 6 bases and J 7 bases; nucleotides not matched to a gene: 4. The CDR3 spans 13 residues. CDR3 coding DNA: TGTGCCAGCAGCGAACAGGGGGCCCAGCCCCAGCATTTT. As protein: CASSEQGAQPQHF.

CDR3 sequence: CASSSPDRDFGSYTF. The CDR3 DNA is TGTGCCAGCAGTTCCCCGGACAGGGATTTTGGGAGCTACACCTTC. This rearrangement joins TRBV6-6 to TRBJ1-2; TRBD1 matches at 8 bases. CDR1 and CDR2 (germline): MNHNY, SVGAGI (reference sequence). Trimming removed 4 bases from V and 9 bases from J; junction bases left unmatched: 13. The CDR3 is 15 amino acids.

The chain joins TRBV18 to TRBJ1-1; D call uncertain. The germline gives CDR1 KGHSH, CDR2 LQKENI. This CDR3 is 12 amino acids long. The V end lost 4 bases, the J end lost 1 base, and 4 bases lay between the germline ends. Written as DNA, the CDR3 is TGTGCCAGCTCACAAAAGAACACTGAAGCTTTCTTT. Its protein product is CASSQKNTEAFF.

This rearrangement joins TRBV9 to TRBJ2-7; TRBD2 aligns across 9 bases. The germline V gene has CDR1 SGDLS and CDR2 YYNGEE. V was clipped by 3 bases and J by 2 bases; unmatched bases: 6. The CDR3 covers 15 residues. The CDR3 DNA is TGTGCCAGCAGCGGATCTAGCGGGACCGCCTACGAGCAGTACTTC. This gives the protein CASSGSSGTAYEQYF.